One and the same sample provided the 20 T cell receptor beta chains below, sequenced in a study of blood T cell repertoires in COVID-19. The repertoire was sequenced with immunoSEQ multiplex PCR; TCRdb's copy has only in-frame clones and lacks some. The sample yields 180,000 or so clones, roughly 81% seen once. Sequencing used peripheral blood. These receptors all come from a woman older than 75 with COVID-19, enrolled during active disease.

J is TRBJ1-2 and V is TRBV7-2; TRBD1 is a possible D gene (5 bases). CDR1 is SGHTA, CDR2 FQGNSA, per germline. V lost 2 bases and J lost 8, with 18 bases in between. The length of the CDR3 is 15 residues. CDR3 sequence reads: CASSLNRGGEKGYTF. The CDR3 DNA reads TGTGCCAGCAGCTTAAATCGGGGGGGGGAAAAAGGCTACACCTTC.

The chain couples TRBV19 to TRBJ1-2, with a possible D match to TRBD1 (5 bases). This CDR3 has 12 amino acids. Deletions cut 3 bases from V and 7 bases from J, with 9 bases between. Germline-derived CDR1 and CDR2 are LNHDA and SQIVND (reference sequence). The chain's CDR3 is CASSIREGGYTF. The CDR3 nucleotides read TGTGCCAGTAGTATCAGGGAAGGTGGCTACACCTTC. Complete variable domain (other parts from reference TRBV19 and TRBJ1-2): DGGITQSPKYLFRKEGQNVTLSCEQNLNHDAMYWYRQDPGQGLRLIYYSQIVNDFQKGDIAEGYSVSREKKESFPLTVTSAQKNPTAFYLCASSIREGGYTFGSGTRLTVV.

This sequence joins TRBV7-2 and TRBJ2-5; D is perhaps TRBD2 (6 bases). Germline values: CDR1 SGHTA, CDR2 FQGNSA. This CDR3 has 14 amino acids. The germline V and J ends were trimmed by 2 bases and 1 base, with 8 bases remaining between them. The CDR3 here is CASSLMGGQETQYF. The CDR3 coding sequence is TGTGCCAGCAGCTTAATGGGGGGCCAAGAGACCCAGTACTTC. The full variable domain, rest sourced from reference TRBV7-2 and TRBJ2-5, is GAGVSQSPSNKVTEKGKDVELRCDPISGHTALYWYRQSLGQGLEFLIYFQGNSAPDKSGLPSDRFSAERTGGSVSTLTIQRTQQEDSAVYLCASSLMGGQETQYFGPGTRLLVL.

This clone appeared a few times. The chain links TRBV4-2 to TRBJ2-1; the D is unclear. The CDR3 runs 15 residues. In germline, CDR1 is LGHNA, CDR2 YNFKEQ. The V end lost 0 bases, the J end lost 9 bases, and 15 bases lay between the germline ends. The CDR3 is CASSQETARTGEQFF. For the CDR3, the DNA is TGTGCCAGCAGCCAAGAGACGGCTAGAACTGGTGAGCAGTTCTTC.

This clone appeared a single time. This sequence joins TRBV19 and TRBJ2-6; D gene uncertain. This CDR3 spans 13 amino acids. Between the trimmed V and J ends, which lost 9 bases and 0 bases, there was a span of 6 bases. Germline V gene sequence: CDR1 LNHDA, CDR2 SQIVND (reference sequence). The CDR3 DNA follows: TGTGCCAGCCGTATCTCTGGGGCCAACGTCCTGACTTTC. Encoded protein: CASRISGANVLTF. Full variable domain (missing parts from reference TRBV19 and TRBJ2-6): DGGITQSPKYLFRKEGQNVTLSCEQNLNHDAMYWYRQDPGQGLRLIYYSQIVNDFQKGDIAEGYSVSREKKESFPLTVTSAQKNPTAFYLCASRISGANVLTFGAGSRLTVL.

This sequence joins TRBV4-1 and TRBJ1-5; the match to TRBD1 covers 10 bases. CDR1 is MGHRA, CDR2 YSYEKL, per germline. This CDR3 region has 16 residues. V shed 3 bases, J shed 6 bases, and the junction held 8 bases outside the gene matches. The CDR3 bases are TGCGCCAGCAGCCAGGCGCCGGGACAGGGGATTCAGCCCCAGCATTTT. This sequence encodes CASSQAPGQGIQPQHF.

This chain's CDR3 is CASSSRATNEKLFF. CDR3 coding DNA: TGTGCCAGCAGCAGCCGGGCAACTAATGAAAAACTGTTTTTT. The genes are TRBV5-5 and TRBJ1-4; D is ambiguous. The CDR3 consists of 14 residues. From germline, CDR1 is SGHKS and CDR2 YYEKEE (reference sequence). The ends were cut back, 4 bases at V and 0 bases at J, with 7 bases in the middle.

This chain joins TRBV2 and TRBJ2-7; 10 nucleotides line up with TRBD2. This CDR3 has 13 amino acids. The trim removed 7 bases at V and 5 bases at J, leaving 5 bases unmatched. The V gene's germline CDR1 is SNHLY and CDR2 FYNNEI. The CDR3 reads CASNSGREDEQYF. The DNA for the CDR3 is TGTGCCAGCAACAGCGGGAGGGAAGACGAGCAGTACTTC.

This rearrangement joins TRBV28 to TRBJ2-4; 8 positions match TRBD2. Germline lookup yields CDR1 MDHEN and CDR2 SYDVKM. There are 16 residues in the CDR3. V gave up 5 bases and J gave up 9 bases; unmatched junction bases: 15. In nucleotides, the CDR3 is TGTGCCAGCAGTCCCCCGGGGGGGGCTCGGGGAACCATTCAGTACTTC. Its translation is CASSPPGGARGTIQYF. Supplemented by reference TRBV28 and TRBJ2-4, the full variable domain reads DVKVTQSSRYLVKRTGEKVFLECVQDMDHENMFWYRQDPGLGLRLIYFSYDVKMKEKGDIPEGYSVSREKKERFSLILESASTNQTSMYLCASSPPGGARGTIQYFGAGTRLSVL.

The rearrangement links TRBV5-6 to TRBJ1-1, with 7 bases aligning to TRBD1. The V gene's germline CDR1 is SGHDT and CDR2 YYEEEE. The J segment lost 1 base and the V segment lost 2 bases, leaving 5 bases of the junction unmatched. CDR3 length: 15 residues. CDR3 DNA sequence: TGTGCCAGCAGCTTCCTTGACAGGGAGAACACTGAAGCTTTCTTT. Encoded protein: CASSFLDRENTEAFF.

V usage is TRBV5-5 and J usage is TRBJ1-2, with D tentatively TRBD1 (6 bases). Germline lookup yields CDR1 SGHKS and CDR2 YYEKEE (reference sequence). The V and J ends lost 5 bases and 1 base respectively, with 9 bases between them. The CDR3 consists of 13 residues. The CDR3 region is CASRGTLNYGYTF. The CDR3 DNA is TGTGCCAGCAGAGGGACACTTAACTATGGCTACACCTTC.

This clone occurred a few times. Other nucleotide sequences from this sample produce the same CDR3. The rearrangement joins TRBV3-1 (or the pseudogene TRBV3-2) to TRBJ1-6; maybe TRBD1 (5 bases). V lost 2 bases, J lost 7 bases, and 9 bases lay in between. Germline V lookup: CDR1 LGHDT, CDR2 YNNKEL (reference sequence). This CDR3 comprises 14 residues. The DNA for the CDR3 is TGTGCCAGCAGCCAACAGGGAGGGAATTCACCCCTCCACTTT. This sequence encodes CASSQQGGNSPLHF.

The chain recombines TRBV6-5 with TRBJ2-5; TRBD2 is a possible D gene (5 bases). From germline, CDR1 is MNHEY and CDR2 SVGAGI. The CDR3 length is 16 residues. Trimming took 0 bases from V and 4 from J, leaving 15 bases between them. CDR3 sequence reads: CASSYSWEKARETQYF. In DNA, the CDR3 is TGTGCCAGCAGTTACTCTTGGGAGAAGGCGAGAGAGACCCAGTACTTC.

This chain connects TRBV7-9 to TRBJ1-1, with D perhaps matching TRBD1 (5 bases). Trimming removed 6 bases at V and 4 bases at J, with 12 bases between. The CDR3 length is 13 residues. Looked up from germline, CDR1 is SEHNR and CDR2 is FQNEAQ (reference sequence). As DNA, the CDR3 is TGTGCCAGCAGGTACCTCGGGGGCACTGAAGCTTTCTTT. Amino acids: CASRYLGGTEAFF.

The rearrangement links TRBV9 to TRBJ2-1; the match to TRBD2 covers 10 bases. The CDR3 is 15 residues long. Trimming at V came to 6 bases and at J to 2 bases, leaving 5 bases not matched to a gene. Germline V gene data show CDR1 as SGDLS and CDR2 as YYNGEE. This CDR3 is CASNRLAGAYNEQFF. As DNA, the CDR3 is TGTGCCAGCAATCGCCTAGCGGGAGCCTACAATGAGCAGTTCTTC.

The CDR3 here is CASSSWTGWTSGNNEQFF. CDR3 nucleotide sequence: TGTGCCAGCAGCTCCTGGACAGGCTGGACTAGCGGGAACAATGAGCAGTTCTTC. The J gene is TRBJ2-1, the V gene TRBV28; 12 bases map to TRBD2. The germline CDR1 and CDR2 sequences are MDHEN and SYDVKM. The CDR3 covers 18 residues. Unmatched junction bases numbered 14, after V lost 6 bases and J lost 5 bases.

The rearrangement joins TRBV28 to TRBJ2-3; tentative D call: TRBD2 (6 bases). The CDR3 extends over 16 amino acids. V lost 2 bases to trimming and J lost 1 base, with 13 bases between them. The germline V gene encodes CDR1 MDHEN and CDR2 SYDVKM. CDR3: CASSLTGDWGTDTQYF. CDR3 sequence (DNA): TGTGCCAGCAGTTTAACCGGGGACTGGGGCACAGATACGCAGTATTTT.

In DNA form, the CDR3 reads TGTGCCAGCAGCTCTCGGGACTGGAAGAGCACCGGGGAGCTGTTTTTT. The encoded protein is CASSSRDWKSTGELFF. The rearrangement uses TRBV5-6 and TRBJ2-2; weak D call: TRBD2 (6 bases). The V gene lost 3 bases and the J gene lost 4 bases, with 16 bases spanning the gap. The CDR3 extends over 16 amino acids. CDR1 and CDR2 (germline): SGHDT, YYEEEE.

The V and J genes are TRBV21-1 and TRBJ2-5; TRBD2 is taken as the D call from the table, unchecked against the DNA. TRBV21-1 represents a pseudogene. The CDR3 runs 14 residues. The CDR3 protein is CASSLLAGDETQYF. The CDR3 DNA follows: TGTGCCAGCAGCTTACTAGCGGGAGATGAGACCCAGTACTTC.

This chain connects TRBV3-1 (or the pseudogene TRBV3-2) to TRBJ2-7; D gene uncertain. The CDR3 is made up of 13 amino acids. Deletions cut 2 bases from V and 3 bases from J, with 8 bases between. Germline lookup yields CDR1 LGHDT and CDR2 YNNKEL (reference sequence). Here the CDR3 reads CASSQRLRYEQYF. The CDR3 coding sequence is TGTGCCAGCAGCCAACGACTTCGCTACGAGCAGTACTTC.